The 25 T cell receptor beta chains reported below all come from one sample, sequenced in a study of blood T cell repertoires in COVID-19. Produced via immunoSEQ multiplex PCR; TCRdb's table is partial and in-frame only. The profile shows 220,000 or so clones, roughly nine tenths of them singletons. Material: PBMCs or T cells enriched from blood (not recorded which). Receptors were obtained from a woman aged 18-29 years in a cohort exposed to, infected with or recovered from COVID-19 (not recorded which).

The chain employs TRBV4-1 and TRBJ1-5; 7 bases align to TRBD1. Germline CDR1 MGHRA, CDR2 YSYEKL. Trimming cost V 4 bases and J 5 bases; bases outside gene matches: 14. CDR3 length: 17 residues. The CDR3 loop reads CASSPKITRDSHQPQHF. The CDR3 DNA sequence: TGCGCCAGCAGCCCAAAAATCACCCGGGACAGTCATCAGCCCCAGCATTTT.

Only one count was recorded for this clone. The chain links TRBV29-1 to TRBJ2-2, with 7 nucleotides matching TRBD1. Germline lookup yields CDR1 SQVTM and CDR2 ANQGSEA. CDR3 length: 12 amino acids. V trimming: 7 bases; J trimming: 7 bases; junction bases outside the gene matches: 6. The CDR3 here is CSAQGEGGELFF. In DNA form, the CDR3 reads TGCAGCGCCCAGGGGGAAGGCGGGGAGCTGTTTTTT.

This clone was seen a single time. The CDR3 sequence is CASSKGTATMAFF. The CDR3 DNA reads as TGTGCCAGCAGCAAGGGGACAGCGACTATGGCTTTCTTT. The chain is built from TRBV5-6 and TRBJ1-1, with 7 bases that match TRBD1. Germline V CDR1 and CDR2: SGHDT, YYEEEE. This CDR3 contains 13 residues. Trimming cost V 4 bases and J 11 bases; bases outside gene matches: 11.

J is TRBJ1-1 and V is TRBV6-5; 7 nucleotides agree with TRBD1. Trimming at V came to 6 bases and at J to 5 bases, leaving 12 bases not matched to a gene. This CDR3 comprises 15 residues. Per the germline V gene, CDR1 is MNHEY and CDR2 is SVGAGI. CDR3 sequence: CASRGRWTGGTEAFF. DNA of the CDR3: TGTGCCAGCAGAGGGCGATGGACAGGAGGAACTGAAGCTTTCTTT.

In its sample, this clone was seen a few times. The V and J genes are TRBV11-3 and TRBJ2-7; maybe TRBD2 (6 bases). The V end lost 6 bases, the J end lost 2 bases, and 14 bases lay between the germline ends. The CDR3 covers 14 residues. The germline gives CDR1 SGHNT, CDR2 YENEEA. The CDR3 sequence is CASSPGTFAYEQYF. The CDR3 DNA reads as TGTGCCAGCAGTCCCGGGACTTTTGCCTACGAGCAGTACTTC.

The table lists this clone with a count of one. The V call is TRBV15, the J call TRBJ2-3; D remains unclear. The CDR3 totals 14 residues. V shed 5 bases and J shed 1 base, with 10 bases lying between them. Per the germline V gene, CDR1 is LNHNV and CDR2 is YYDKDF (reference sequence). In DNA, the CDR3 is TGTGCCACCAGCCTGCACACCCGCACAGATACGCAGTATTTT. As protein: CATSLHTRTDTQYF.

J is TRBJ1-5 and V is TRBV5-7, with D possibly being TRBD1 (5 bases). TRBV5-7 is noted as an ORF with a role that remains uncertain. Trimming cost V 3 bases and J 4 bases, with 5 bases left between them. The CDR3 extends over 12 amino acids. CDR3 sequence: CASSSGNQPQHF. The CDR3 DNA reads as TGTGCCAGCAGCTCAGGGAATCAGCCCCAGCATTTT.

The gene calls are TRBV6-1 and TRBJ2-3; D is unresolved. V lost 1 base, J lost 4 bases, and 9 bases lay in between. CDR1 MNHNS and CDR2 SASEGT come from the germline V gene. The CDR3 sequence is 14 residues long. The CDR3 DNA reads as TGTGCCAGCAGTGAAGACGTGGCAGCAGATACGCAGTATTTT. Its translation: CASSEDVAADTQYF.

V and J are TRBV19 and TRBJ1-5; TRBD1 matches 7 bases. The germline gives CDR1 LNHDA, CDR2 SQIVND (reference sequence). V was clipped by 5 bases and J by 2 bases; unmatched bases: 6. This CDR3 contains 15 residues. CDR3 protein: CASSLDRAGNQPQHF. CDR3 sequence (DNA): TGTGCCAGTAGTCTCGACAGGGCTGGCAATCAGCCCCAGCATTTT.

The CDR3 DNA reads TGTGCCAGCAGACTTCGGACAGGGAGGTTGAACACTGAAGCTTTCTTT. Protein sequence: CASRLRTGRLNTEAFF. This chain connects TRBV28 to TRBJ1-1, with 8 nucleotides matching TRBD1. After removal of 6 bases from V and 0 bases from J, the junction contained 9 bases not matched to a gene. The CDR3 is 16 residues long. Germline CDR1 and CDR2: MDHEN and SYDVKM.

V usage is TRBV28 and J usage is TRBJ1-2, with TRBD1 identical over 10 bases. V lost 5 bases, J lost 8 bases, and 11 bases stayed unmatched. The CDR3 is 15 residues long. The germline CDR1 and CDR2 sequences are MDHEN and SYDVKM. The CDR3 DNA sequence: TGTGCCAGCAGTCTCTTACCGGACAGGGGGAAAGGCTACACCTTC. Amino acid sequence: CASSLLPDRGKGYTF.

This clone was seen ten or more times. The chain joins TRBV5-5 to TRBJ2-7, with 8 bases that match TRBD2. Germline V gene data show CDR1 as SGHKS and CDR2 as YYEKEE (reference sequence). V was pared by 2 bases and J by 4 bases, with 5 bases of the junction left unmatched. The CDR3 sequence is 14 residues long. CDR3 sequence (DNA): TGTGCCAGCAGCTTTGCCGGGACTAGTTACGAGCAGTACTTC. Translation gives CASSFAGTSYEQYF.

Here the CDR3 DNA reads TGTGCCAGCAGCCAAGATCTACTAGAGGATACGCAGTATTTT. Its translation: CASSQDLLEDTQYF. The rearrangement joins TRBV4-2 to TRBJ2-3, with D maybe TRBD2 (5 bases). Germline V gene sequence: CDR1 LGHNA, CDR2 YNFKEQ. CDR3 length: 14 residues. Trimming removed 0 bases at V and 6 bases at J, with 10 bases between.

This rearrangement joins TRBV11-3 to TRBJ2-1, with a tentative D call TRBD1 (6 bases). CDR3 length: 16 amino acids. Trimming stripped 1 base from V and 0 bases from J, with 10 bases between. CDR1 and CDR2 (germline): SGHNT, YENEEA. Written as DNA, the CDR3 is TGTGCCAGCAGCTTAGGGGGGACACCCTCCTACAATGAGCAGTTCTTC. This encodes CASSLGGTPSYNEQFF.

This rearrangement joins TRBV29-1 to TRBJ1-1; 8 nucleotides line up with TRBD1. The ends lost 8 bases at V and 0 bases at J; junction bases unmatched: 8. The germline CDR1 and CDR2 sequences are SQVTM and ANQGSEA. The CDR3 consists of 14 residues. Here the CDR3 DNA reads TGCAGCTCATGGGACAGGTTCATGAACACTGAAGCTTTCTTT. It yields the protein CSSWDRFMNTEAFF.

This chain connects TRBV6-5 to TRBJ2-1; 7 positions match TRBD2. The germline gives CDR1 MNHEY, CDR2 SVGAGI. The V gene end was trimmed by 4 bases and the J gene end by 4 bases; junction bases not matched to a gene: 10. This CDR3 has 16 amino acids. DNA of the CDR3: TGTGCCAGCAGTTTGTATCTAGCGGATGATTACAATGAGCAGTTCTTC. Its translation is CASSLYLADDYNEQFF.

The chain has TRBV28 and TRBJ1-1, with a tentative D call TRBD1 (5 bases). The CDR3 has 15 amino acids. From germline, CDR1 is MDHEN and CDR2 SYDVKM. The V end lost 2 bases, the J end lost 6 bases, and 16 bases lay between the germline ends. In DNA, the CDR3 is TGTGCCAGCAGTTTAAACGTTGGGGGAGGGGCTGAAGCTTTCTTT. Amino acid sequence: CASSLNVGGGAEAFF.

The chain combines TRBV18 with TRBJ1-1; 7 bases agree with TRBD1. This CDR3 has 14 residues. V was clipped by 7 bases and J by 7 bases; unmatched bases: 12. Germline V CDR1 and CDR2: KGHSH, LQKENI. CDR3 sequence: CASCASGTEDEAFF. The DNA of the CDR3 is TGTGCCAGCTGCGCATCCGGGACAGAAGATGAAGCTTTCTTT.

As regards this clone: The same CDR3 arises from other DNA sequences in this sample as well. CDR3 in DNA: TGTGCCACCAGTGCGGGCTACGAGCAGTACTTC. This gives the protein CATSAGYEQYF. The rearrangement links TRBV24-1 to TRBJ2-7; no reliable D call. Germline-derived CDR1 and CDR2 are KGHDR and SFDVKD. CDR3 size: 11 residues. V lost 5 bases to trimming and J lost 3 bases, with 4 bases between them.

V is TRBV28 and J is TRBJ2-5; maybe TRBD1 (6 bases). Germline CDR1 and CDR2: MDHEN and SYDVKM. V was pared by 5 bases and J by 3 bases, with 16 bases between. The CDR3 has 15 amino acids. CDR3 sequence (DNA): TGTGCCAGCAGTCCATCAACAGGGAAAGAAGAGACCCAGTACTTC. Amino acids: CASSPSTGKEETQYF.

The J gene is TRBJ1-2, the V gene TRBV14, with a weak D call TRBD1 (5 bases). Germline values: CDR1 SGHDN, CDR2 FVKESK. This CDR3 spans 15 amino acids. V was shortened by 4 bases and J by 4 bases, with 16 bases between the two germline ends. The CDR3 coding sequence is TGTGCCAGCAGCCGCTTCGTTAGCCAGGGCTATGGCTACACCTTC. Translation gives CASSRFVSQGYGYTF.

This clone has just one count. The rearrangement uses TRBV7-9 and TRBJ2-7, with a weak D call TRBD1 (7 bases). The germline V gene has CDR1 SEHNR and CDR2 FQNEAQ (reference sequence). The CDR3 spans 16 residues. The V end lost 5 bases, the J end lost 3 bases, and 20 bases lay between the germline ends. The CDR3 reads CASSPPGGTGFYEQYF. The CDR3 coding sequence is TGTGCCAGCAGCCCCCCAGGGGGGACGGGGTTCTACGAGCAGTACTTC.

Written as DNA, the CDR3 is TGTGCCAGCAGCGTACTCACAGGATCTGGAAACACCATATATTTT. Protein: CASSVLTGSGNTIYF. The chain is built from TRBV9 and TRBJ1-3; D may be TRBD1 (5 bases). The CDR3 spans 15 residues. V was trimmed by 1 base and J by 1 base, leaving 9 bases between them. Germline V gives CDR1 SGDLS, CDR2 YYNGEE.

The CDR3 region is CASSPPISFGSYEQYF. DNA for the CDR3: TGTGCCAGCAGTCCACCGATCTCGTTCGGCTCCTACGAGCAGTACTTC. This chain uses TRBV28 with TRBJ2-7; D is unresolved. Trimming cost V 5 bases and J 0 bases, with 17 bases left between them. CDR1 and CDR2 (germline): MDHEN, SYDVKM. This CDR3 has 16 amino acids. The variable domain in full, with the rest retrieved from reference TRBV28 and TRBJ2-7, is DVKVTQSSRYLVKRTGEKVFLECVQDMDHENMFWYRQDPGLGLRLIYFSYDVKMKEKGDIPEGYSVSREKKERFSLILESASTNQTSMYLCASSPPISFGSYEQYFGPGTRLTVT.

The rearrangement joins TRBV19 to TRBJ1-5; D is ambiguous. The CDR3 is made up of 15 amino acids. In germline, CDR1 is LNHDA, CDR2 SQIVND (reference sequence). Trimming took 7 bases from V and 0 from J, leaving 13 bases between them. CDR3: CASNPAGDSNQPQHF. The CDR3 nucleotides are TGTGCCAGTAACCCAGCTGGAGATAGCAATCAGCCCCAGCATTTT.